These 25 T cell receptor beta chains came from one sample sequenced in a study of CD8+ T cells in alopecia areata. cDNA serving as the sequencing template came from extracted, reverse transcribed RNA. TCRdb's copy holds only in-frame clones and misses some; the assay was immunoSEQ multiplex PCR. Of 150,000 or so clones listed, approximately 60% are singletons. Sequenced sample: CD4+ T cells sorted from blood. The receptors here all came from a human donor in good health.

This clone turned up a few times. The chain carries TRBV2 and TRBJ2-7; the match to TRBD2 covers 9 bases. This CDR3 is built from 18 residues. J lost 2 bases, V lost 4 bases, and 15 bases had no gene match. Germline CDR1 reads SNHLY; CDR2 reads FYNNEI. CDR3 residues: CASSGPRVAGANPYEQYF. The CDR3 nucleotides are TGTGCCAGCAGTGGCCCCCGGGTAGCGGGAGCTAACCCCTACGAGCAGTACTTC.

This chain uses TRBV7-2 with TRBJ2-1, with D unresolved. The CDR3 length is 16 residues. Per germline, CDR1 SGHTA and CDR2 FQGNSA. The V end lost 5 bases, the J end lost 6 bases, and 20 bases lay between the germline ends. CDR3 DNA: TGTGCCAGCAGCCACCCGACCGGGCGAATAGGCAATGAGCAGTTCTTC. This translates into CASSHPTGRIGNEQFF.

The chain employs TRBV29-1 and TRBJ2-7; D possibly matches TRBD1 or TRBD2 (5 bases each). This CDR3 contains 12 residues. Germline V gene sequence: CDR1 SQVTM, CDR2 ANQGSEA. The V end was cut by 7 bases, the J end by 3 bases, with 13 bases between. CDR3: CSARDGVYEQYF. The CDR3 DNA follows: TGCAGCGCCAGGGACGGAGTCTACGAGCAGTACTTC.

V is TRBV30 and J is TRBJ1-1; D possibly corresponds to TRBD1 (6 bases). The CDR3 consists of 15 residues. Looked up from germline, CDR1 is GTSNPN and CDR2 is SVGIG (reference sequence). V lost 0 bases to trimming and J lost 0 bases, with 11 bases between them. CDR3 sequence: CAWSVLWTVNTEAFF. CDR3 nucleotide sequence: TGTGCCTGGAGTGTACTGTGGACAGTGAACACTGAAGCTTTCTTT.

J is TRBJ1-1 and V is TRBV5-1; no reliable D call. In germline, CDR1 is SGHRS, CDR2 YFSETQ. The CDR3 length is 12 residues. Trimming pared 0 bases from V and 7 bases from J, leaving 7 bases between. The CDR3 is CASSLVGIEAFF. The CDR3 DNA reads TGCGCCAGCAGCTTGGTGGGCATTGAAGCTTTCTTT.

The chain carries TRBV7-2 and TRBJ1-1; D is perhaps TRBD1 (6 bases). The CDR3 runs to 15 residues. V lost 1 base, J lost 1 base, and 10 bases lay in between. Germline CDR1 is SGHTA and CDR2 is FQGNSA. CDR3 sequence (DNA): TGTGCCAGCAGCTTAGGAGGGGGACGGAACACTGAAGCTTTCTTT. This codes for CASSLGGGRNTEAFF. Filled out from reference TRBV7-2 and TRBJ1-1, the complete variable domain reads GAGVSQSPSNKVTEKGKDVELRCDPISGHTALYWYRQSLGQGLEFLIYFQGNSAPDKSGLPSDRFSAERTGGSVSTLTIQRTQQEDSAVYLCASSLGGGRNTEAFFGQGTRLTVV.

V gene TRBV20-1 combines with J gene TRBJ2-5; D may be TRBD2 (5 bases). Germline CDR1 is DFQATT and CDR2 is SNEGSKA (reference sequence). The CDR3 length is 11 residues. The CDR3 bases are TGCAGCGGACTCATGGAAGAGACCCAGTACTTC. It encodes CSGLMEETQYF.

The chain employs TRBV23-1 and TRBJ1-5; TRBD1 might be the D (5 bases). Being an ORF, TRBV23-1 has a function that is uncertain. V lost 11 bases to trimming and J lost 4 bases, with 12 bases between them. The CDR3 is made up of 12 amino acids. The CDR3 DNA sequence: TGCGCCCAGGGCGAGATAAATCAGCCCCAGCATTTT. Translated: CAQGEINQPQHF.

The chain has TRBV7-9 and TRBJ2-3, with D tentatively TRBD1 or TRBD2 (6 bases each). V was cut by 0 bases and J by 8 bases, with 18 bases left in between. The CDR3 spans 16 residues. Germline V gene sequence: CDR1 SEHNR, CDR2 FQNEAQ (reference sequence). The CDR3 loop reads CASSLAWGQGGPTQYF. The CDR3 DNA is TGTGCCAGCAGCTTAGCCTGGGGACAAGGGGGGCCTACGCAGTATTTT.

This clone was seen only a few times. The chain recombines TRBV29-1 with TRBJ2-7; weak D call: TRBD1 (6 bases). V gave up 6 bases and J gave up 2 bases, with 11 bases separating them. In germline, CDR1 is SQVTM, CDR2 ANQGSEA. There are 12 residues in the CDR3. The CDR3 is CSVAGQTYEQYF. Here the CDR3 DNA reads TGCAGCGTAGCCGGACAGACCTACGAGCAGTACTTC.

About this clone itself: Different DNA sequences within this sample yield the same CDR3. The rearrangement links TRBV18 to TRBJ1-4; the match to TRBD1 covers 9 bases. The germline gives CDR1 KGHSH, CDR2 LQKENI. This CDR3 is built from 13 residues. The V gene end was trimmed by 3 bases and the J gene end by 8 bases; junction bases not matched to a gene: 1. The CDR3 loop is CASSPDRGEKLFF. CDR3 sequence (DNA): TGTGCCAGCTCACCGGACAGGGGCGAAAAACTGTTTTTT.

The chain recombines TRBV7-9 with TRBJ2-5; weak D call: TRBD2 (6 bases). Germline CDR1 is SEHNR and CDR2 is FQNEAQ (reference sequence). Trimming stripped 1 base from V and 5 bases from J, with 11 bases between. The CDR3 contains 14 residues. The CDR3: CASSLVSGGETQYF. The CDR3 nucleotides are TGTGCCAGCAGCTTAGTGTCCGGGGGTGAGACCCAGTACTTC.

The V call is TRBV27, the J call TRBJ2-1; D is tentatively TRBD1 or TRBD2 (5 bases each). This CDR3 is built from 14 residues. Germline V lookup: CDR1 MNHEY, CDR2 SMNVEV (reference sequence). Trimming stripped 7 bases from V and 6 bases from J, with 16 bases between. Here the CDR3 reads CASKRDGATNEQFF. DNA for the CDR3: TGTGCCAGCAAACGGGACGGGGCGACCAATGAGCAGTTCTTC.

This clone was found once. The chain couples TRBV5-1 to TRBJ2-5; D remains unclear. Trimming shortened V by 0 bases and J by 5 bases, and 14 bases separated the two germline ends. This CDR3 is 15 amino acids long. Germline V gene lookup returns CDR1 SGHRS and CDR2 YFSETQ. CDR3 sequence reads: CASSLDLATGETQYF. CDR3 bases: TGCGCCAGCAGCTTGGATCTCGCTACGGGCGAGACCCAGTACTTC.

The chain carries TRBV5-1 and TRBJ1-2, with D possibly matching TRBD1 (6 bases). In germline, CDR1 is SGHRS, CDR2 YFSETQ. Trimming removed 3 bases at V and 8 bases at J, with 14 bases between. The CDR3 totals 13 residues. CDR3: CASSSGQRGGYTF. The CDR3 coding sequence is TGCGCCAGCAGCTCCGGACAGCGGGGAGGCTACACCTTC.

The J gene is TRBJ2-5, the V gene TRBV4-2; possible D gene TRBD1, 6 bases. The CDR3 covers 14 residues. Germline V lookup: CDR1 LGHNA, CDR2 YNFKEQ. The V end was cut by 1 base, the J end by 4 bases, with 10 bases between. The CDR3 protein is CASSQGQAGETQYF. The CDR3 nucleotides read TGTGCCAGCAGCCAAGGACAGGCTGGAGAGACCCAGTACTTC.

This clone was seen once. V is TRBV30 and J is TRBJ2-3, with 7 bases matching TRBD1. V gave up 1 base and J gave up 2 bases; unmatched junction bases: 9. Germline values: CDR1 GTSNPN, CDR2 SVGIG (reference sequence). CDR3 length: 16 residues. The CDR3 protein is CAWSGHRGFTTDTQYF. CDR3 nucleotide sequence: TGTGCCTGGAGTGGCCACAGGGGATTCACCACAGATACGCAGTATTTT.

This chain links TRBV6-1 with TRBJ2-7; possible D gene TRBD2, 5 bases. This CDR3 is 14 amino acids long. Germline V gives CDR1 MNHNS, CDR2 SASEGT. Trimming stripped 3 bases from V and 5 bases from J, with 14 bases between. CDR3 nucleotide sequence: TGTGCCAGCAGTGATTGGGGAGCCCCCCACGAGCAGTACTTC. Encoded protein: CASSDWGAPHEQYF.

On this clone itself: One end of the junction varies from germline; a read error may be responsible. The chain recombines TRBV4-1 with TRBJ1-2, with D perhaps TRBD1 (5 bases). This CDR3 has 14 amino acids. In germline, CDR1 is MGHRA, CDR2 YSYEKL. The CDR3 region is CASSQDQGVYGYTF. Here the CDR3 DNA reads TGTGCCAGCAGCCAAGACCAGGGTGTCTATGGCTACACCTTC.

There are a few counts of this clone. The chain carries TRBV2 and TRBJ2-2; D call uncertain. This CDR3 spans 13 amino acids. CDR1 is SNHLY and CDR2 is FYNNEI in the germline V gene. Trimming pared 7 bases from V and 6 bases from J, leaving 12 bases between. Here the CDR3 reads CASTMVRSGELFF. The CDR3 DNA is TGTGCCAGCACCATGGTCCGATCCGGGGAGCTGTTTTTT. The entire variable domain, with the rest obtained from reference TRBV2 and TRBJ2-2, is as follows: EPEVTQTPSHQVTQMGQEVILRCVPISNHLYFYWYRQILGQKVEFLVSFYNNEISEKSEIFDDQFSVERPDGSNFTLKIRSTKLEDSAMYFCASTMVRSGELFFGEGSRLTVL.

The V and J genes are TRBV5-8 and TRBJ2-2, with 10 nucleotides matching TRBD2. The germline CDR1 and CDR2 sequences are SGHTS and YDEGEE. The CDR3 runs 18 residues. J was trimmed by 4 bases and V by 0 bases; bases with no gene match: 9. The CDR3 nucleotides read TGTGCCAGCAGCTTGGGCGGACTAGCGGCCCCAAGCACCGGGGAGCTGTTTTTT. Translating it yields CASSLGGLAAPSTGELFF.

This chain connects TRBV7-2 to TRBJ2-1; the match to TRBD2 covers 7 bases. Germline V lookup: CDR1 SGHTA, CDR2 FQGNSA. Trimming removed 1 base from V and 7 bases from J; junction bases left unmatched: 13. The CDR3 sequence is 17 residues long. Written as DNA, the CDR3 is TGTGCCAGCAGCTTAGTAGCGGCTGCGGGAGTGTGGAATGAGCAGTTCTTC. Residues: CASSLVAAAGVWNEQFF. Variable domain in full (rest from reference TRBV7-2 and TRBJ2-1): GAGVSQSPSNKVTEKGKDVELRCDPISGHTALYWYRQSLGQGLEFLIYFQGNSAPDKSGLPSDRFSAERTGGSVSTLTIQRTQQEDSAVYLCASSLVAAAGVWNEQFFGPGTRLTVL.

For this clone: Distinct nucleotide sequences in the sample also encode this CDR3. The chain combines TRBV30 with TRBJ1-5; tentatively, D is TRBD1 (6 bases). The CDR3 runs to 13 residues. The germline V gene encodes CDR1 GTSNPN and CDR2 SVGIG (reference sequence). The V and J ends lost 1 base and 2 bases respectively, with 6 bases between them. The CDR3 is CAWSGQGNQPQHF. As DNA, the CDR3 is TGTGCCTGGAGTGGACAGGGCAATCAGCCCCAGCATTTT.

A few counts support this clone. The chain joins TRBV5-5 to TRBJ1-5; no firm D call. The CDR3 spans 14 residues. The V and J ends lost 4 bases and 6 bases respectively, with 14 bases between them. The V gene's germline CDR1 is SGHKS and CDR2 YYEKEE (reference sequence). Written as DNA, the CDR3 is TGTGCCAGCAGCCATTGGTCCACGGGTCAGCCCCAGCATTTT. As protein: CASSHWSTGQPQHF.

The J gene is TRBJ1-2, the V gene TRBV18; D may be TRBD1 (5 bases). Germline V lookup: CDR1 KGHSH, CDR2 LQKENI. The V and J ends lost 2 bases and 8 bases respectively, with 9 bases between them. This CDR3 region has 12 residues. The CDR3, as DNA: TGTGCCAGCTCACCAGGACACGAAGGCTACACCTTC. Its translation is CASSPGHEGYTF. Variable domain in full (rest from reference TRBV18 and TRBJ1-2): NAGVMQNPRHLVRRRGQEARLRCSPMKGHSHVYWYRQLPEEGLKFMVYLQKENIIDESGMPKERFSAEFPKEGPSILRIQQVVRGDSAAYFCASSPGHEGYTFGSGTRLTVV.